These 2 T cell receptor beta chains were sequenced from one sample in a study of shared clonotypes between healthy human individuals (dated by TCRdb to the early 2020s). Libraries were made using the immunoSEQ multiplex PCR assay. The source is immuneACCESS, and TCRdb retained only in-frame sequences with V and J called. Part of the clones is not carried over; for the studies checked, unresolved V genes explain less than half of this, and the remainder is unexplained. Across this sample there are around 1 million clones, with roughly 72% seen only once. The ten largest clones take up roughly 1.5% of the sample. The sequencing sample was made of memory CD4+ T cells sorted from blood. The sample's cell subset or site label is to be understood as: CD45RA-negative fraction. These TCRs come from a man between 18 and 29 years old in good health.

The DNA for the CDR3 is TGTGCCAGCAGTAAGCCCCAGGGGCCCGGCACTGAAGCTTTCTTT. Translated, it gives CASSKPQGPGTEAFF. The genes are TRBV6-5 and TRBJ1-1, with D possibly TRBD1 on 6 matching bases. The CDR3 has 15 residues. V lost 5 bases to trimming and J lost 4 bases, with 17 bases between them. The germline V gene has CDR1 MNHEY and CDR2 SVGAGI.

The rearrangement uses TRBV6-7 and TRBJ2-1; D tentatively reads TRBD1 or TRBD2 (5 bases each). TRBV6-7 has ORF status, its function being uncertain. The CDR3 is 15 residues long. Trimming stripped 9 bases from V and 0 bases from J, with 15 bases between. The CDR3, as DNA: TGTGCCAGTCGTCCGGGACCCTACTCCTACAATGAGCAGTTCTTC. It is translated as CASRPGPYSYNEQFF.